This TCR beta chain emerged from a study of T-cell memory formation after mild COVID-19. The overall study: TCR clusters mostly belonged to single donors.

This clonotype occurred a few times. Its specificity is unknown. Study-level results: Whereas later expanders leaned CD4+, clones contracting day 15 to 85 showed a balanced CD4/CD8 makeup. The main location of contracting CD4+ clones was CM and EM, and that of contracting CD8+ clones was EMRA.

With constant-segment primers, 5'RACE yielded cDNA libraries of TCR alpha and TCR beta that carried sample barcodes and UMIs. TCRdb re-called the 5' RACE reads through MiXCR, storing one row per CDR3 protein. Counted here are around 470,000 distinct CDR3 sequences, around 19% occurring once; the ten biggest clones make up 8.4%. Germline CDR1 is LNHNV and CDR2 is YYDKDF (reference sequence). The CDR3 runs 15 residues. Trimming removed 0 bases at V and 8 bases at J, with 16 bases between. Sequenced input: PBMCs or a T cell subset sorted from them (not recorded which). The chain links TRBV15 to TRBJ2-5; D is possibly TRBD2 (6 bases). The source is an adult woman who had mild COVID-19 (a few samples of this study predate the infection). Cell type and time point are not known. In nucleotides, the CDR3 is TGTGCCACCAGCAGAGATCGGCAGGTAGCGGTTACCCAGTACTTC. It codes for CATSRDRQVAVTQYF.